The 20 T cell receptor beta chains in this list originate from one sample, sequenced in a study of blood T cell repertoires in COVID-19. Clones were sequenced by immunoSEQ multiplex PCR, and TCRdb holds only the in-frame ones, with some missing. The table includes about 200,000 clones, approximately 84% detected once. Sequenced: PBMCs or T cells enriched from blood (not recorded which). These receptors originate from a man aged 40-55 years who had recovered from COVID-19.

This clone was seen only once. This chain connects TRBV28 to TRBJ2-3; D possibly corresponds to TRBD1 (5 bases). In germline, CDR1 is MDHEN, CDR2 SYDVKM. V gave up 8 bases and J gave up 1 base, with 7 bases separating them. The CDR3 runs to 12 residues. The CDR3 nucleotides read TGTGCCAGCCGCAGGGGCACAGATACGCAGTATTTT. Translating gives CASRRGTDTQYF.

To note about this clone: The identical CDR3 is also encoded by other nucleotide sequences in the sample. The V and J genes are TRBV27 and TRBJ2-7, with 7 bases that match TRBD1. From germline, CDR1 is MNHEY and CDR2 SMNVEV (reference sequence). V gave up 2 bases and J gave up 2 bases; unmatched junction bases: 3. The CDR3 totals 14 residues. CDR3 sequence reads: CASSLRQGPYEQYF. The DNA of the CDR3 is TGTGCCAGCAGTTTAAGACAGGGTCCCTACGAGCAGTACTTC.

This clone was observed a few times. The chain joins TRBV19 to TRBJ1-5, with D possibly TRBD1 on 5 matching bases. In germline, CDR1 is LNHDA, CDR2 SQIVND (reference sequence). Deletions cut 5 bases from V and 1 base from J, with 9 bases between. This CDR3 has 14 residues. This chain's CDR3 is CASSSRGSNQPQHF. The CDR3 DNA sequence: TGTGCCAGTAGTTCGCGGGGGAGCAATCAGCCCCAGCATTTT.

The chain couples TRBV10-3 to TRBJ2-5; possibly TRBD2 for D (5 bases). The CDR3 has 12 residues. Trimming left V 4 bases short and J 2 bases short, with 5 bases between. CDR1 is ENHRY and CDR2 is SYGVKD in the germline V gene. The DNA for the CDR3 is TGTGCCATCAGTGGGAGGCAAGAGACCCAGTACTTC. It specifies CAISGRQETQYF.

This chain links TRBV3-1 (or the pseudogene TRBV3-2) with TRBJ2-3; D may be TRBD2 (5 bases). V lost 5 bases, J lost 6 bases, and 18 bases lay in between. The CDR3 is 15 residues long. CDR1 is LGHDT and CDR2 is YNNKEL in the germline V gene (reference sequence). The CDR3 sequence is CASSSRALTPDTQYF. The CDR3 DNA sequence: TGTGCCAGCAGCTCGCGGGCCCTCACCCCGGATACGCAGTATTTT.

V is TRBV28 and J is TRBJ2-2; D gene unclear. The germline V and J ends were trimmed by 6 bases and 8 bases, with 10 bases remaining between them. Germline CDR1 MDHEN, CDR2 SYDVKM. This CDR3 has 12 residues. The CDR3 DNA is TGTGCCAGCAGCCCTTCTCGTGGGGAGCTGTTTTTT. Amino acid sequence: CASSPSRGELFF.

This clone was recorded once. The chain combines TRBV14 with TRBJ2-7; the D is unclear. The CDR3 extends over 13 amino acids. CDR1 SGHDN and CDR2 FVKESK come from the germline V gene. The V gene lost 4 bases and the J gene lost 2 bases, with 9 bases spanning the gap. CDR3 nucleotides: TGTGCCAGCAGCCTCCTCGAGACCTACGAGCAGTACTTC. Protein: CASSLLETYEQYF.

The rearrangement uses TRBV7-3 and TRBJ2-2; weak D call: TRBD2 (5 bases). Per germline, CDR1 SGHTA and CDR2 FQGTGA. The V gene lost 0 bases and the J gene lost 6 bases, with 8 bases spanning the gap. The CDR3 spans 14 residues. CDR3 sequence: CASSLTSRAGELFF. The CDR3 bases are TGTGCCAGCAGCTTAACTTCGAGGGCCGGGGAGCTGTTTTTT.

This clone was found a few times. V usage is TRBV27 and J usage is TRBJ1-2; 8 bases map to TRBD1. The CDR3 length is 14 residues. The germline V gene encodes CDR1 MNHEY and CDR2 SMNVEV (reference sequence). The V segment lost 5 bases and the J segment 7 bases; nucleotides outside the gene matches: 9. In nucleotides, the CDR3 is TGTGCCAGCAGTACACCCAACGACAGGGGTGGCTACACCTTC. Its protein is CASSTPNDRGGYTF.

This clone was observed a single time. The V call is TRBV7-8, the J call TRBJ1-6; possibly TRBD1 for D (6 bases). CDR1 and CDR2 (germline): SGHVS, FQNEAQ. V lost 0 bases and J lost 8, with 14 bases in between. The length of the CDR3 is 16 residues. The DNA for the CDR3 is TGTGCCAGCAGCTTAGCGAGGACAGCGAACCATTCACCCCTCCACTTT. It codes for CASSLARTANHSPLHF. The full variable domain, in which reference TRBV7-8 and TRBJ1-6 provide the parts outside the CDR3, is GAGVSQSPRYKVAKRGQDVALRCDPISGHVSLFWYQQALGQGPEFLTYFQNEAQLDKSGLPSDRFFAERPEGSVSTLKIQRTQQEDSAVYLCASSLARTANHSPLHFGNGTRLTVT.

The rearrangement joins TRBV9 to TRBJ2-1, with a weak D call TRBD1 (5 bases). This CDR3 is built from 16 residues. Trimming pared 4 bases from V and 4 bases from J, leaving 18 bases between. Per the germline V gene, CDR1 is SGDLS and CDR2 is YYNGEE. The CDR3 DNA follows: TGTGCCAGCAGCCCAAAGAAGGGGTTTTCATACAATGAGCAGTTCTTC. Translated: CASSPKKGFSYNEQFF. The variable domain in full, completed from reference TRBV9 and TRBJ2-1, reads DSGVTQTPKHLITATGQRVTLRCSPRSGDLSVYWYQQSLDQGLQFLIQYYNGEERAKGNILERFSAQQFPDLHSELNLSSLELGDSALYFCASSPKKGFSYNEQFFGPGTRLTVL.

The chain uses TRBV5-4 and TRBJ2-1; the match to TRBD2 covers 13 bases. CDR1 and CDR2 from the germline V gene are SGHNT and YYREEE (reference sequence). The trim removed 5 bases at V and 5 bases at J, leaving 7 bases unmatched. The CDR3 is 16 amino acids. The CDR3 region has the DNA TGTGCCAGCAGGGAATCACTAGCGGGAGGGGACAATGAGCAGTTCTTC. Encoded protein: CASRESLAGGDNEQFF. Supplemented by reference TRBV5-4 and TRBJ2-1, the full variable domain reads ETGVTQSPTHLIKTRGQQVTLRCSSQSGHNTVSWYQQALGQGPQFIFQYYREEENGRGNFPPRFSGLQFPNYSSELNVNALELDDSALYLCASRESLAGGDNEQFFGPGTRLTVL.

The CDR3 spells CASRPHWGGAVNEQFF. The CDR3 region has the DNA TGTGCCAGCAGACCTCATTGGGGAGGGGCCGTGAATGAGCAGTTCTTC. This chain uses TRBV28 with TRBJ2-1; 7 bases align to TRBD2. Germline CDR1 reads MDHEN; CDR2 reads SYDVKM. The junction had 15 bases not matched to a gene; V was cut back by 6 bases and J by 7 bases. There are 16 residues in the CDR3. Complete variable domain (other parts from reference TRBV28 and TRBJ2-1): DVKVTQSSRYLVKRTGEKVFLECVQDMDHENMFWYRQDPGLGLRLIYFSYDVKMKEKGDIPEGYSVSREKKERFSLILESASTNQTSMYLCASRPHWGGAVNEQFFGPGTRLTVL.

The chain couples TRBV10-3 to TRBJ1-1; D gene unclear. Trimming took 3 bases from V and 5 from J, leaving 10 bases between them. Germline assignment: CDR1 ENHRY and CDR2 SYGVKD. The CDR3 loop spans 13 amino acids. CDR3 nucleotides: TGTGCCATCAGTGAAGCCCCGGGAACTGAAGCTTTCTTT. Protein product: CAISEAPGTEAFF.

V gene TRBV6-5 combines with J gene TRBJ2-6, with D uncertain. The V gene's germline CDR1 is MNHEY and CDR2 SVGAGI. Trimming took 2 bases from V and 3 from J, leaving 5 bases between them. The CDR3 has 14 residues. The CDR3 loop is CASSYVLGANVLTF. For the CDR3, the DNA is TGTGCCAGCAGTTACGTTCTTGGGGCCAACGTCCTGACTTTC.

The chain has TRBV2 and TRBJ1-2; 8 nucleotides agree with TRBD1. Germline values: CDR1 SNHLY, CDR2 FYNNEI. The CDR3 has 15 amino acids. J lost 10 bases, V lost 9 bases, and 19 bases had no gene match. CDR3 sequence (DNA): TGTGCCAGGGCAAGGGGAGACGGGACAGGTGGTGACTACACCTTC. Translation: CARARGDGTGGDYTF.

J is TRBJ2-1 and V is TRBV15; 9 bases agree with TRBD2. CDR3 length: 16 residues. Trimming removed 1 base from V and 6 bases from J; junction bases left unmatched: 7. CDR1 and CDR2 (germline): LNHNV, YYDKDF (reference sequence). The CDR3 reads CATSRAGGGGGNEQFF. The DNA for the CDR3 is TGTGCCACCAGCAGAGCTGGCGGGGGGGGAGGCAATGAGCAGTTCTTC.

The chain recombines TRBV28 with TRBJ1-1; 8 bases agree with TRBD1. CDR1 and CDR2 (germline): MDHEN, SYDVKM. The CDR3 totals 14 residues. V lost 4 bases to trimming and J lost 10 bases; unmatched junction nucleotides: 11. The CDR3 DNA is TGTGCCAGCAGTTCATTGACAGGGGTGATGGCAGCTTTCTTT. This translates into CASSSLTGVMAAFF.

Only a few counts were recorded for this clone. The V and J genes are TRBV28 and TRBJ2-1, with TRBD2 identical over 7 bases. Germline assignment: CDR1 MDHEN and CDR2 SYDVKM. The CDR3 is 12 amino acids. The V and J ends lost 5 bases and 11 bases, in that order; junction bases with no gene match: 6. As DNA, the CDR3 is TGTGCCAGCAGTAAGGCTAGCGGCCAGCAGTTCTTC. Translation: CASSKASGQQFF.

Many counts were recorded for this clone. The chain couples TRBV19 to TRBJ1-5, with D unclear. The CDR3 has 14 residues. Trimming stripped 3 bases from V and 7 bases from J, with 13 bases between. From germline, CDR1 is LNHDA and CDR2 SQIVND (reference sequence). The CDR3 nucleotides read TGTGCCAGTAGTATCGTCGGGGAAGGCCAGCCCCAGCATTTT. Residues: CASSIVGEGQPQHF.